This T cell receptor beta chain was sequenced for a study of blood T cell repertoires in COVID-19. The CDR3 consists of 13 residues. The V end was cut by 8 bases, the J end by 9 bases, with 14 bases between. The germline gives CDR1 MNHNY, CDR2 SVGAGI (reference sequence). This table comes from immunoSEQ multiplex PCR, and its TCRdb copy is limited to in-frame clones, with some not included. Here the sample spans hundreds of thousands of clones, about 87% being singletons. The receptor's source is a woman younger than 35 who had recovered from COVID-19. The gene calls are TRBV6-6 and TRBJ1-6; no definite D call. Material for sequencing was PBMCs or T cells enriched from blood (not recorded which). CDR3 bases: TGTGCCAGCCGGCGGGCCGAGGGTTCACCCCTCCACTTT. Its translation is CASRRAEGSPLHF.